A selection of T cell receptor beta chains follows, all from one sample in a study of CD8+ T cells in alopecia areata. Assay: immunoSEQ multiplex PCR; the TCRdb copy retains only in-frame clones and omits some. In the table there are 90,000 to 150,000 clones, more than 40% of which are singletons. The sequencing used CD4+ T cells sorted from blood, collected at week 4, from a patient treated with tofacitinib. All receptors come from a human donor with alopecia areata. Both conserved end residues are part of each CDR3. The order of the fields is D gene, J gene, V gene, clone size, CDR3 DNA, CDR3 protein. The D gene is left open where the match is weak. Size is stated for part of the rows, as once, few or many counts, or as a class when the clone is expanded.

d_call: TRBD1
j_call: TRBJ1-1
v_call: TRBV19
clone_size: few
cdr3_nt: TGTGCCAGTAGTACGTCGGGACAGGCGACAAAGATGAACACTGAAGCTTTCTTT
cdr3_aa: CASSTSGQATKMNTEAFF

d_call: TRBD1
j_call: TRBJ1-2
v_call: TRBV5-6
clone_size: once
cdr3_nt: TGTGCCAGCAGTCGGGACAGAAGCTTAAATGGCTACACCTTC
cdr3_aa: CASSRDRSLNGYTF

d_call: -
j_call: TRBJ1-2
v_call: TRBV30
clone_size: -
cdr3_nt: TGTGCCTGGAGCGCGCATCGCGGCTACACCTTC
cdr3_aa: CAWSAHRGYTF

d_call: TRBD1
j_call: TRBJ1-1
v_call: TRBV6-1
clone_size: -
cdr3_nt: TGTGCCACCCGGACTGCGGACAGGGAGGCTTTCTTT
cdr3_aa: CATRTADREAFF

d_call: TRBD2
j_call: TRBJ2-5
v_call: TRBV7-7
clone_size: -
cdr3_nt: TGTGCCACGCGGGGGATAAAATACCAAGAGACCCAGTACTTC
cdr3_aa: CATRGIKYQETQYF

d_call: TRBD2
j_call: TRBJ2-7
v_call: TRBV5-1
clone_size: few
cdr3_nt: TGCGCCAGCAGCTTGGGACTAGCGGGGTTCGAGCAGTACTTC
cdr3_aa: CASSLGLAGFEQYF

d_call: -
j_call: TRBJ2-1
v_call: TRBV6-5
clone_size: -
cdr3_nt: TGTGCCAGCAGCGGACAGTCTCTACTCAATGAGCAGTTCTTC
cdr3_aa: CASSGQSLLNEQFF

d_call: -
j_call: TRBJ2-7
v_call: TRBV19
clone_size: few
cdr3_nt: TGTGCCAGTAGTATCTCGGCGGAGTACGAGCAGTACTTC
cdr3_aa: CASSISAEYEQYF

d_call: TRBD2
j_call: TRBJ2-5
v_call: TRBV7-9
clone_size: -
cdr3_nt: TGTGCCAGCAGCTTAAGTAGCGGGAGGGAAGAGACCCAGTACTTC
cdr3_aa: CASSLSSGREETQYF

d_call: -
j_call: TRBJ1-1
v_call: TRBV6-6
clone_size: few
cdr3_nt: TGTGCCAGCGGGCCTCGGAGAGCTTTCTTT
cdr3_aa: CASGPRRAFF

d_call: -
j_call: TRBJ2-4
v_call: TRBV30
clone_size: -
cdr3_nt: TGTGCCTGGAGTGTACGGGGTACCACAGCCAAAAACATTCAGTACTTC
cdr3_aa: CAWSVRGTTAKNIQYF

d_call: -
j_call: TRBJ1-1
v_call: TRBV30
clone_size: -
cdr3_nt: TGTGCCTGGAGCAGGCAGGAGAACACTGAAGCTTTCTTT
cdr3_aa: CAWSRQENTEAFF

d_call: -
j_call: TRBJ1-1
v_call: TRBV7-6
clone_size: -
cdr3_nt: TGTGCCAGCAGCTCGGACGGGGAGAACACTGAAGCTTTCTTT
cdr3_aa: CASSSDGENTEAFF

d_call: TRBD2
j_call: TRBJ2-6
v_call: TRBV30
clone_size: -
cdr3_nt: TGTGCCTGGACCCGAGGCGGGGGTGGTTCTGGGGCCAACGTCCTGACTTTC
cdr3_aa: CAWTRGGGGSGANVLTF

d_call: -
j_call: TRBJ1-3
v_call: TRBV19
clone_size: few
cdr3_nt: TGTGCCAGTAGTCCCGAAACAGCCTCTGGAAACACCATATATTTT
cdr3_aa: CASSPETASGNTIYF

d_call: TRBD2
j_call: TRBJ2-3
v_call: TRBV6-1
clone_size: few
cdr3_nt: TGTGCCGCAGGGGCTAGCGGGGGTTCAGATACGCAGTATTTT
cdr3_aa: CAAGASGGSDTQYF

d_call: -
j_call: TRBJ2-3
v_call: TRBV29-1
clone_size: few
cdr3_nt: TGCAGCGTGGGGCCCGATTATGTGGATACGCAGTATTTT
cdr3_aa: CSVGPDYVDTQYF

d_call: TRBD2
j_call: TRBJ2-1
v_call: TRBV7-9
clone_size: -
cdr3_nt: TGTGCCAGCACATGGGGGCTAGTAGCGGGGTCCAATGAGCAGTTCTTC
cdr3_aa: CASTWGLVAGSNEQFF

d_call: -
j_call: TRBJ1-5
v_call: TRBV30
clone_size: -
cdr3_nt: TGTGCCTGGAGTCCCCAGGGGACTAGGAATCAGCCCCAGCATTTT
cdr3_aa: CAWSPQGTRNQPQHF

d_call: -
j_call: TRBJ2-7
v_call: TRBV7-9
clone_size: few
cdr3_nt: TGTGCCAGCAGCGCCTGGGACGGAAGCTACGAGCAGTACTTC
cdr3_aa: CASSAWDGSYEQYF

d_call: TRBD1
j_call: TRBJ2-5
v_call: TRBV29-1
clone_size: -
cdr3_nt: TGCAGCGTTGAGAGACAGGGGGAGACCCAGTACTTC
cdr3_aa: CSVERQGETQYF

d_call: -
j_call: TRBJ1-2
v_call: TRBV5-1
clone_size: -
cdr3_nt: TGCGCCAGCAGCTCTTCAGGGGCACTTGGCTACACCTTC
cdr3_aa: CASSSSGALGYTF

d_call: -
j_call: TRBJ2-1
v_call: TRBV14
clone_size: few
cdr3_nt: TGTGCCAGCAGCCCCGTTTGGGGGGGCGATGAGCAGTTCTTC
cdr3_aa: CASSPVWGGDEQFF

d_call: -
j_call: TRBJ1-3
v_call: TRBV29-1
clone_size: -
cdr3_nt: TGCAGCGTACCCTCCGGGACGGCGGGAAACACCATATATTTT
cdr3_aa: CSVPSGTAGNTIYF

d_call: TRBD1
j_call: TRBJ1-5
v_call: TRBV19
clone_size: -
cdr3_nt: TGTGCCAGTAGTGCGACAGGGCGCTATCAGCCCCAGCATTTT
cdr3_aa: CASSATGRYQPQHF

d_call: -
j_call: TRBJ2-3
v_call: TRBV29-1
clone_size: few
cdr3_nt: TGCAGCGCCTCCGACAGTGGCACAGATACGCAGTATTTT
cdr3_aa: CSASDSGTDTQYF

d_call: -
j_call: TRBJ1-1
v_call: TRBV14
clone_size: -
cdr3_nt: TGTGCCAGCAGCCACGCATTAAACACTGAAGCTTTCTTT
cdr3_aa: CASSHALNTEAFF

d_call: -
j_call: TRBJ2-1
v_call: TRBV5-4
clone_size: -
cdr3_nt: TGTGCCAGCAGCTTTGGACAGCGATACAATGAGCAGTTCTTC
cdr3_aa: CASSFGQRYNEQFF

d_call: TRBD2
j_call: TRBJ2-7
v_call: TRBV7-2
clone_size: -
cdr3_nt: TGTGCCAGCAGCTTAGTGGTGACTAGCGGGAGAGCTTACGAGCAGTACTTC
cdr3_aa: CASSLVVTSGRAYEQYF

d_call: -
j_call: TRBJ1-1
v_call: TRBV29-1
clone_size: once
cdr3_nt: TGCAGCGTTGAAGTACAGCACAACACTGAAGCTTTCTTT
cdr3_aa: CSVEVQHNTEAFF

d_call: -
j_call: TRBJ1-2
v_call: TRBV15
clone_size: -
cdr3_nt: TGTGCCACCAGCAGCGACGTCAGCTATGGCTACACCTTC
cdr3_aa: CATSSDVSYGYTF

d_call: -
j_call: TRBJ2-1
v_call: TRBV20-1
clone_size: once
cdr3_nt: TGCAGTGCTGGGGCGGGGAATGAGCAGTTCTTC
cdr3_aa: CSAGAGNEQFF

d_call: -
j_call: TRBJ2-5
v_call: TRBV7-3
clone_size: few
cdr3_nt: TGTGCCAGCAGCTTAATACCCCAAGAGACCCAGTACTTC
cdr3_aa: CASSLIPQETQYF

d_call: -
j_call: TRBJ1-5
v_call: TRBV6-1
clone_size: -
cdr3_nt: TGTGCCAGCCAATCCGAGCAGCCCCAGCATTTT
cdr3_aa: CASQSEQPQHF

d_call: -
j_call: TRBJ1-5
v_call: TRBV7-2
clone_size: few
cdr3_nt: TGTGCCAGCAGCTTAGGGGGATATAGCAATCAGCCCCAGCATTTT
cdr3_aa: CASSLGGYSNQPQHF